This is a list of T cell receptor beta chains from one sample in a study of blood T cell repertoires in COVID-19. Clones were read by immunoSEQ multiplex PCR, and TCRdb kept only the in-frame ones, dropping some. The repertoire holds about 87,000 clones, with approximately 86% as singletons. Sequencing was carried out using peripheral blood. These receptors were taken from a man in his forties with acute or convalescent COVID-19. CDR3s include the opening cysteine and the closing phenylalanine or tryptophan. D genes are given only for firm matches. A row's size may be missing; if present it is once, few, many or a size class.

j_call v_call clone_size d_call cdr3_nt cdr3_aa
TRBJ2-1 TRBV14 . TRBD2 TGTGCCAGCAGCCAAGAAAGCGCGGGAGGGCCTTATGAGCAGTTCTTC CASSQESAGGPYEQFF
TRBJ2-5 TRBV10-1 . TRBD1 TGCGCCAGCAGTGAGCAGGGGACAGAAGAGACCCAGTACTTC CASSEQGTEETQYF
TRBJ2-3 TRBV11-3 once . TGTGCCAGCAGCAGGGGATGGGGCACAGATACGCAGTATTTT CASSRGWGTDTQYF
TRBJ2-3 TRBV3-1/TRBV3-2 . TRBD2 TGTGCCAGCAGCACCCGGACTAGCGGGGGCACAGATACGCAGTATTTT CASSTRTSGGTDTQYF
TRBJ1-1 TRBV19 . . TGTGCCAGTAGTATCGCGGGGAGAAGGGTCTTT CASSIAGRRVF
TRBJ2-2 TRBV29-1 . TRBD1 TGCAGCGTTTCCAGACAGGGGAGCACCGGGGAGCTGTTTTTT CSVSRQGSTGELFF
TRBJ1-4 TRBV27 . . TGTGCCAGCAGCCTAACAGGGGAAAAACTGTTTTTT CASSLTGEKLFF
TRBJ1-4 TRBV5-1 . . TGCGCCAGCAGCTTGGTGTGGGGCGCGAATGAAAAACTGTTTTTT CASSLVWGANEKLFF
TRBJ1-2 TRBV30 . . TGTGCCTGGAGTGTAGACCAGGGGTATGGCTACACCTTC CAWSVDQGYGYTF
TRBJ1-4 TRBV7-9 . TRBD1 TGTGCCAGCAGTAAGGGACAGGAGAATGAAAAACTGTTTTTT CASSKGQENEKLFF
TRBJ2-3 TRBV2 . . TGTGCCAGCAGTGTCCGGGGGAGCACAGATACGCAGTATTTT CASSVRGSTDTQYF
TRBJ1-2 TRBV4-1 few . TGCGCCAGCAGCCAACGGGCAGGGGTGTTCAACTATGGCTACACCTTC CASSQRAGVFNYGYTF
TRBJ2-7 TRBV5-6 . TRBD1 TGTGCCAGCAGCTCGACAGGGAAGTTCGACGAGCAGTACTTC CASSSTGKFDEQYF
TRBJ2-3 TRBV7-3 . . TGTGCCAGCAGCCCACAACCGGCGGGGGATACGCAGTATTTT CASSPQPAGDTQYF
TRBJ1-6 TRBV5-8 few . TGTGCCAGCAGCTTGGGAGGATTGGGTAATTCACCCCTCCACTTT CASSLGGLGNSPLHF
TRBJ2-7 TRBV14 few TRBD1 TGTGCCAGCAGCCGGGACAGGGTAGAAGAGCAGTACTTC CASSRDRVEEQYF
TRBJ1-1 TRBV5-1 . . TGCGCCAGCAGCGTAGACAGAACTAACACTGAAGCTTTCTTT CASSVDRTNTEAFF
TRBJ2-6 TRBV27 . . TGTGCCAGCTCATACTCATCTGGGGCCAACGTCCTGACTTTC CASSYSSGANVLTF
TRBJ2-1 TRBV5-1 . TRBD2 TGCGCCAGCAGCCTGACTAGCGGGGTTAGCAATGAGCAGTTCTTC CASSLTSGVSNEQFF
TRBJ2-1 TRBV5-1 . TRBD2 TGCGCCAGCAGGATGACTAGCGGGAGAGAAAGTGAGCAGTTCTTC CASRMTSGRESEQFF
TRBJ1-3 TRBV10-1 . . TGCGCCAGCAGTGAGTTAAGGGGTATCTCTGGAAACACCATATATTTT CASSELRGISGNTIYF
TRBJ1-1 TRBV24-1 . TRBD1 TGTGCCACCAGTGACCGGACAGGGGGCGAGACTGAAGCTTTCTTT CATSDRTGGETEAFF
TRBJ1-5 TRBV19 . . TGTGCCAGTAGTATGTCTCTAGCCAGTTCGAGCAATCAGCCCCAGCATTTT CASSMSLASSSNQPQHF
TRBJ2-5 TRBV18 . TRBD2 TGTGCCAGCTCACCCCCCGAGCGGCGGGGGGAGACCCAGTACTTC CASSPPERRGETQYF
TRBJ2-2 TRBV29-1 . TRBD1 TGCAGCGTTGAAGTTACAGGGGTGGGGGAGCTGTTTTTT CSVEVTGVGELFF
TRBJ1-1 TRBV5-1 . TRBD1 TGCGCCAGCAGTTTCCAGACAGGGTACACTGAAGCTTTCTTT CASSFQTGYTEAFF
TRBJ1-2 TRBV4-3 few . TGCGCCAGCAGCCAAGAAAGGCGGGTGCGGGCTATCTATGGCTACACCTTC CASSQERRVRAIYGYTF